A single TCR beta chain is shown here with its context. Its antigen is not known. This sample is part of a study of beta chain features in type 1 diabetes. Expressed TCRB transcripts got sequenced, as all isolated RNA was reverse transcribed. Method: immunoSEQ multiplex PCR; TCRdb's copy keeps in-frame clones and lacks some. Among tens of thousands of clones listed, around 65% were seen once. The ends were cut back, 4 bases at V and 3 bases at J, with 15 bases in the middle. The germline CDR1 and CDR2 sequences are MGHRA and YSYEKL. CDR3 length equals 15 residues. Study findings and constraints: In all four CD4+ subsets, TCRB CDR3 length was significantly, moderately reduced in type 1 diabetes.

This chain uses TRBV4-1 with TRBJ1-1; tentatively, D is TRBD1 (6 bases). The sequence was collected from a woman between 40 and 55 years old with type 1 diabetes. Sample: stem cell memory CD4+ T cells from blood. CDR3 bases: TGCGCCAGCAGCCGGAACAGGGAGTCGTACACTGAAGCTTTCTTT. Amino acids: CASSRNRESYTEAFF.